This TCR beta chain was sequenced in a study of blood T cell repertoires in COVID-19. Overall study: PBMCs, B-cell-depleted T cells, or T cells were the source of the cDNA or gDNA that made up the material.

In the original processing: Estimation of nucleated cell counts relied on the amplification of reference gene primers. Sequenced by immunoSEQ multiplex PCR; TCRdb stores in-frame clones only, minus some. From that table come the V and J calls and clone size; the DNA was used to work out D and trimming. The data contain about 270,000 clones, 85% to 90% of them singletons. This receptor was taken from a human donor in a cohort sampled during active COVID-19. Sequenced sample: peripheral blood.

For the CDR3, the DNA is TGTGCCTGGAGTGTCCGGGGTCCGAGTCAGCCCCAGCATTTT. The encoded protein is CAWSVRGPSQPQHF. The rearrangement links TRBV30 to TRBJ1-5; no definite D call. V was cut by 0 bases and J by 6 bases, with 12 bases left in between. CDR3 length: 14 amino acids. The germline CDR1 and CDR2 sequences are GTSNPN and SVGIG (reference sequence).